This passage covers 20 T cell receptor beta chains from one sample sequenced in a study of cytomegalovirus exposure and HLA in healthy donors. The PCR was carried out with 60 Vbeta primers and 13 Jbeta primers. The repertoire was sequenced with immunoSEQ multiplex PCR; TCRdb's copy has only in-frame clones and lacks some. The sample includes 200,000 to 300,000 clones, just under 85% of them seen just once. The sequenced material came from PBMCs. All receptors come from a woman aged 40 to 50 in good health and CMV-seropositive.

The gene calls are TRBV30 and TRBJ2-2, with unresolved D. The CDR3 loop spans 16 amino acids. Per germline, CDR1 GTSNPN and CDR2 SVGIG (reference sequence). The germline V and J ends were trimmed by 2 bases and 1 base, with 14 bases remaining between them. The CDR3 loop is CAWSTNGRLNTGELFF. CDR3 sequence (DNA): TGTGCCTGGAGTACCAACGGTCGACTGAACACCGGGGAGCTGTTTTTT.

The genes are TRBV11-1 and TRBJ2-2, with TRBD1 matching over 11 bases. This CDR3 comprises 18 residues. Germline values: CDR1 SGHAT, CDR2 FQDESV (reference sequence). J lost 4 bases, V lost 5 bases, and 12 bases had no gene match. DNA for the CDR3: TGTGCCAGCAGCCTTGGGGACAGGGGGACAGCGGGCACCGGGGAGCTGTTTTTT. This translates into CASSLGDRGTAGTGELFF. Filled out from reference TRBV11-1 and TRBJ2-2, the complete variable domain reads EAEVAQSPRYKITEKSQAVAFWCDPISGHATLYWYRQILGQGPELLVQFQDESVVDDSQLPKDRFSAERLKGVDSTLKIQPAELGDSAMYLCASSLGDRGTAGTGELFFGEGSRLTVL.

V usage is TRBV7-8 and J usage is TRBJ2-6; 9 bases map to TRBD1. The V gene end was trimmed by 11 bases and the J gene end by 0 bases; junction bases not matched to a gene: 11. This CDR3 has 17 amino acids. CDR1 SGHVS and CDR2 FQNEAQ come from the germline V gene. DNA of the CDR3: TGTGCCGGGTCAACCGGGACAGGGAGCTCTGGGGCCAACGTCCTGACTTTC. Its translation is CAGSTGTGSSGANVLTF.

This clone was detected only once. V gene TRBV19 combines with J gene TRBJ2-6; TRBD1 matches 8 bases. The CDR3 covers 18 residues. The trim removed 10 bases at V and 2 bases at J, leaving 16 bases unmatched. The germline V gene has CDR1 LNHDA and CDR2 SQIVND (reference sequence). CDR3 loop: CATTRDRQGPAGANVLTF. The CDR3 region has the DNA TGTGCCACCACTCGCGACCGACAGGGGCCGGCTGGGGCCAACGTCCTGACTTTC.

As DNA, the CDR3 is TGCGCCAGCAGCTTTCTACCAGCGGGAGAACCCCGCGAGCAGTACTTC. Protein: CASSFLPAGEPREQYF. The V and J genes are TRBV5-1 and TRBJ2-5, with TRBD2 matching over 8 bases. The DNA end is more similar to TRBJ2-7, so the J call may be wrong. This CDR3 spans 16 amino acids. In germline, CDR1 is SGHRS, CDR2 YFSETQ.

This sequence joins TRBV19 and TRBJ1-5, with D tentatively TRBD1 (6 bases). Per germline, CDR1 LNHDA and CDR2 SQIVND (reference sequence). V lost 6 bases and J lost 6, with 15 bases in between. The CDR3 has 14 amino acids. The CDR3 loop is CASSPWGGGQPQHF. CDR3 nucleotides: TGTGCCAGTAGCCCCTGGGGGGGCGGTCAGCCCCAGCATTTT.

This clone was counted once. The chain recombines TRBV21-1 with TRBJ1-1; TRBD1 reflects the table's D call only, with no check against the DNA. TRBV21-1 is a pseudogene. CDR3 length: 13 amino acids. The chain's CDR3 is CATTSDRITEAFF. CDR3 coding DNA: TGTGCCACCACTTCGGACAGAATCACTGAAGCTTTCTTT.

CDR3 sequence: CASSQDTGIRLFF. The CDR3 DNA follows: TGTGCCAGCAGCCAAGATACAGGGATAAGACTGTTTTTT. This chain links TRBV14 with TRBJ1-4, with TRBD1 as a possible D gene (6 bases). V lost 0 bases and J lost 13, with 12 bases in between. Germline CDR1 SGHDN, CDR2 FVKESK. CDR3 length equals 13 residues.

The chain uses TRBV9 and TRBJ2-5; TRBD2 might be the D (6 bases). Germline values: CDR1 SGDLS, CDR2 YYNGEE. The CDR3 is 15 amino acids. V was cut by 3 bases and J by 0 bases, with 12 bases left in between. The CDR3 DNA sequence: TGTGCCAGCAGCGGAGGACGGACTAACCAAGAGACCCAGTACTTC. Encoded protein: CASSGGRTNQETQYF.

The chain employs TRBV5-6 and TRBJ1-5; 8 bases match TRBD1. CDR1 and CDR2 (germline): SGHDT, YYEEEE. With V trimmed by 5 bases and J by 2 bases, 15 bases remained unmatched. The length of the CDR3 is 18 residues. CDR3 in amino acids: CASSEGLTGGIGNQPQHF. Here the CDR3 DNA reads TGTGCCAGCAGTGAGGGCCTCACAGGGGGTATAGGCAATCAGCCCCAGCATTTT.

The chain couples TRBV15 to TRBJ1-2; TRBD1 is a possible D gene (5 bases). With 5 bases removed from V and 5 bases from J, the gap between germline ends came to 18 bases. Germline loops: CDR1 LNHNV, CDR2 YYDKDF (reference sequence). The CDR3 runs 15 residues. The CDR3 here is CATSVIQDRLYGYTF. CDR3 nucleotides: TGTGCCACCAGCGTTATTCAAGACAGATTATATGGCTACACCTTC. Filled out from reference TRBV15 and TRBJ1-2, the complete variable domain reads DAMVIQNPRYQVTQFGKPVTLSCSQTLNHNVMYWYQQKSSQAPKLLFHYYDKDFNNEADTPDNFQSRRPNTSFCFLDIRSPGLGDTAMYLCATSVIQDRLYGYTFGSGTRLTVV.

This clone was seen a single time. V usage is TRBV9 and J usage is TRBJ2-5, with TRBD2 as a possible D gene (7 bases). The V gene's germline CDR1 is SGDLS and CDR2 YYNGEE. The V end lost 1 base, the J end lost 4 bases, and 17 bases lay between the germline ends. CDR3 length equals 16 residues. CDR3 loop: CASSVRGGGAGETQYF. As DNA, the CDR3 is TGTGCCAGCAGCGTAAGGGGCGGGGGCGCAGGAGAGACCCAGTACTTC.

The chain links TRBV6-6 to TRBJ2-7; D is ambiguous. The CDR3 consists of 13 residues. The ends were cut back, 3 bases at V and 3 bases at J, with 9 bases in the middle. Per germline, CDR1 MNHNY and CDR2 SVGAGI (reference sequence). This CDR3 reads CASSYIVDYEQYF. The CDR3 bases are TGTGCCAGCAGTTATATTGTAGACTACGAGCAGTACTTC.

The V call is TRBV7-2, the J call TRBJ1-1; possibly TRBD1 for D (6 bases). V was cut by 5 bases and J by 2 bases, with 9 bases left in between. Germline V gene lookup returns CDR1 SGHTA and CDR2 FQGNSA. The CDR3 is made up of 13 amino acids. For the CDR3, the DNA is TGTGCCAGCAGCCGGACAGTAAACACTGAAGCTTTCTTT. Translated: CASSRTVNTEAFF.

The chain employs TRBV7-3 and TRBJ2-7; 8 bases are a match to TRBD1. Germline-derived CDR1 and CDR2 are SGHTA and FQGTGA. The CDR3 has 15 amino acids. The junction had 12 bases not matched to a gene; V was cut back by 4 bases and J by 7 bases. The CDR3, as DNA: TGTGCCAGCAGCTCCGCCGGCCAGGGGGCTGGGGAGCAGTACTTC. Encoded protein: CASSSAGQGAGEQYF.

The chain combines TRBV9 with TRBJ1-2; possibly TRBD1 for D (6 bases). Looked up from germline, CDR1 is SGDLS and CDR2 is YYNGEE. The CDR3 covers 13 residues. Trimming pared 8 bases from V and 4 bases from J, leaving 15 bases between. CDR3 sequence reads: CARVGGGLYGYTF. CDR3 nucleotides: TGTGCCAGGGTCGGGGGGGGCCTCTATGGCTACACCTTC.

V and J are TRBV9 and TRBJ2-2, with 10 positions matching TRBD2. Looked up from germline, CDR1 is SGDLS and CDR2 is YYNGEE. V gave up 2 bases and J gave up 6 bases; unmatched junction bases: 4. The CDR3 has 15 residues. CDR3 sequence reads: CASSVASGSAGELFF. CDR3 nucleotide sequence: TGTGCCAGCAGCGTGGCTAGCGGGAGTGCCGGGGAGCTGTTTTTT.

This sequence joins TRBV29-1 and TRBJ2-5; 9 nucleotides line up with TRBD2. The J call is uncertain, as TRBJ2-7 better fits the DNA end. Germline V CDR1 and CDR2: SQVTM, ANQGSEA. The CDR3 extends over 15 amino acids. CDR3 sequence reads: CSVEEPASGNYEQYF. CDR3 DNA: TGCAGCGTTGAAGAACCGGCTAGCGGGAATTACGAGCAGTACTTC.

CDR3 protein: CASSPGLAGSTDTQYF. DNA of the CDR3: TGCGCCAGCTCCCCGGGACTAGCGGGAAGCACAGATACGCAGTATTTT. This chain joins TRBV5-1 and TRBJ2-3, with 13 bases that match TRBD2. V dropped 7 bases and J dropped 0; count of bases not matched to a gene: 5. The CDR3 length is 16 residues. CDR1 and CDR2 from the germline V gene are SGHRS and YFSETQ.

This rearrangement joins TRBV19 to TRBJ2-3, with 14 bases fitting TRBD2. Unmatched junction bases numbered 10, after V lost 11 bases and J lost 6 bases. There are 15 residues in the CDR3. Germline V gene sequence: CDR1 LNHDA, CDR2 SQIVND (reference sequence). This CDR3 reads CAAGGTSGSRDTQYF. CDR3 nucleotide sequence: TGTGCCGCAGGAGGGACTAGCGGGAGCAGGGATACGCAGTATTTT.